One sample yielded the 5 T cell receptor beta chains listed below, sequenced in a study of CD8+ T cells in alopecia areata. Once RNA had been extracted, it was reverse transcribed into cDNA to act as the sequencing template. Profiling relied on immunoSEQ multiplex PCR, and the TCRdb table lists in-frame clones only, not all of them. The data show some 110,000 clones, roughly 66% seen once. Sequencing was done on a sample of CD4+ T cells sorted from blood. These receptors were taken from a human donor in good health.

V usage is TRBV5-1 and J usage is TRBJ1-1; the D gene is possibly TRBD1 (6 bases). This CDR3 region has 16 residues. In germline, CDR1 is SGHRS, CDR2 YFSETQ. V lost 0 bases and J lost 0, with 12 bases in between. The CDR3, as DNA: TGCGCCAGCAGCTTGGTCCCCGGGGGCGTGAACACTGAAGCTTTCTTT. This gives the protein CASSLVPGGVNTEAFF.

This chain connects TRBV5-1 to TRBJ1-2; no clear D gene. From germline, CDR1 is SGHRS and CDR2 YFSETQ. Trimming left V 5 bases short and J 7 bases short, with 15 bases between. There are 13 residues in the CDR3. CDR3 bases: TGCGCCAGCAGTTCTAGCGTTCTACTTGGCTACACCTTC. Amino acid sequence: CASSSSVLLGYTF.

The rearrangement uses TRBV29-1 and TRBJ2-1; D is unresolved. CDR3 length: 14 residues. Per germline, CDR1 SQVTM and CDR2 ANQGSEA. V was trimmed by 5 bases and J by 0 bases, leaving 11 bases between them. CDR3 DNA: TGCAGCGTTCAGGAACTGAGCTCCTACAATGAGCAGTTCTTC. Translated, it gives CSVQELSSYNEQFF.

The chain links TRBV29-1 to TRBJ2-1; D unclear. The germline gives CDR1 SQVTM, CDR2 ANQGSEA. The CDR3 is 12 amino acids. Trimming shortened V by 4 bases and J by 13 bases, and 17 bases separated the two germline ends. Here the CDR3 DNA reads TGCAGCGTTGCTATGGACGGCCTAAGACAGTTCTTC. Translating gives CSVAMDGLRQFF.

J is TRBJ2-3 and V is TRBV29-1; D remains ambiguous. The V gene's germline CDR1 is SQVTM and CDR2 ANQGSEA. CDR3 length: 13 amino acids. Trimming took off 4 bases at V and 2 bases at J, with 10 bases between the two ends. CDR3 sequence reads: CSVGGGFTDTQYF. CDR3 coding DNA: TGCAGCGTTGGAGGCGGATTCACAGATACGCAGTATTTT.